This T cell receptor (beta chain) emerged from a study of STAT5B mutations in CD4+ large granular lymphocyte leukemia. Study-level findings and limits: Roughly 27% of private leukemic clonotypes occurred rarely in other patients' non-leukemic repertoires. Top patient clones used TRBV06 genes more often: 8/27 versus 2/35 in controls.

Points on this clone: Its antigen is unidentified.

The CDR3 totals 13 residues. With 0 bases removed from V and 6 bases from J, the gap between germline ends came to 7 bases. Germline values: CDR1 SGDLS, CDR2 YYNGEE. Per the original methods: Lowest detectable productive clonotype frequency was 2.59 x 10-5. Produced via immunoSEQ multiplex PCR; TCRdb's table is partial and in-frame only. V, J and clone size are taken as reported in that table, and D and trimming were inferred from the DNA itself. Here the sample spans roughly 30,000 clones, under 80% being singletons. V gene TRBV9 combines with J gene TRBJ2-1, with D perhaps TRBD2 (6 bases). Sequencing used CD4+ T cells from blood buffy coats. The receptor was derived from a human donor in good health. CDR3 in amino acids: CASSVAGVNEQFF. As DNA, the CDR3 is TGTGCCAGCAGCGTAGCGGGGGTCAATGAGCAGTTCTTC.